This T cell receptor beta chain was recorded in a study of cytomegalovirus exposure and HLA in healthy donors. Study conclusions and caveats: According to a later analysis, most TCR beta chains associated with CMV appeared HLA-restricted.

The primer mix had 60 Vbeta and 13 Jbeta primers. Libraries were prepared by immunoSEQ multiplex PCR; TCRdb keeps only in-frame clonotypes and omits some of them. This sample has roughly 190,000 clones, with 65% to 90% found just once. In this sample, this clone turned up a few times. What it binds is unknown. V dropped 6 bases and J dropped 3; count of bases not matched to a gene: 5. CDR1 is MNHEY and CDR2 is SMNVEV in the germline V gene (reference sequence). The CDR3 runs 14 residues. The specimen sequenced was PBMCs. The chain employs TRBV27 and TRBJ2-7; 10 bases are a match to TRBD1. This TCR was recovered from a man aged 40-49 years in good health and CMV-seropositive. The CDR3 DNA is TGTGCCAGCAGCACGACAGGGGGCCGCTACGAGCAGTACTTC. Protein product: CASSTTGGRYEQYF.